In its sample, the clone carrying this T cell receptor (beta chain) was seen once. No antigen is known for it. Trimming left V 5 bases short and J 5 bases short, with 9 bases between. The CDR3 totals 12 residues. From germline, CDR1 is SEHNR and CDR2 FQNEAQ (reference sequence). These data are taken from a study of prognosis after radiotherapy for stage I lung cancer. The study's findings and limits: A determination of whether the expanded TCR clones were tumor-specific was not made.

Genomic DNA provided the template from which TCR beta CDR3 was amplified by two-round multiplex PCR. Used in first-round PCR were primers specific to each TRBV and TRBJ gene. TCRdb independently ran MiXCR on the multiplex PCR reads; one entry per CDR3 protein. The sample shows about 15,000 distinct CDR3 sequences, less than 55% of them seen only once. This sequence originates from a donor aged 50 or older with non-small cell lung cancer. The J gene is TRBJ1-2, the V gene TRBV7-9; no definite D call. Specimen: PBMCs, collected before or after stereotactic body radiation therapy (not recorded which). The CDR3 DNA reads TGTGCCAGCAGCCTTGGGAGTTATGGCTACACCTTC. It codes for CASSLGSYGYTF.